This TCR beta chain was found in a study of T-cell reconstitution after alpha-beta-depleted transplantation in children. Study outcomes and limitations: Several hundred expanded graft clones reportedly were the source of alpha-beta T cells about two months after transplant. For some patients, TCRbeta diversity was high at day 60 because of recipient T cells and thymic progenitors that survived. T-cell numbers and diversity, one year after transplant, stemmed largely from T cells that were newly produced.

V lost 6 bases, J lost 12 bases, and 21 bases lay in between. This CDR3 comprises 14 residues. The germline V gene has CDR1 MNHEY and CDR2 SVGEGT. Preparation of the TCRbeta library was carried out with unique molecular identifiers. Using its own MiXCR run on the PCR reads, TCRdb lists one record per CDR3 protein. The repertoire holds roughly 82,000 distinct CDR3 sequences, with over 12% as singletons. In this sample, this clonotype turned up many times. No antigen is known for it. The sequencing used PBMCs, mostly from graft donor cells, collected 180 days after TCRalphabeta/CD19-depleted stem cell transplant. This sequence originates from a male patient aged 2-15 years who had a stem cell transplant for acute lymphoblastic leukemia, so the T cells may come from the graft donor. The rearrangement uses TRBV6-2 or TRBV6-3 and TRBJ2-1; the D gene could be TRBD1 or TRBD2 (5 bases each). CDR3 amino acids: CASSPPGRPWGQFF. Written as DNA, the CDR3 is TGTGCCAGCAGCCCCCCGGGGCGGCCTTGGGGGCAGTTCTTC.